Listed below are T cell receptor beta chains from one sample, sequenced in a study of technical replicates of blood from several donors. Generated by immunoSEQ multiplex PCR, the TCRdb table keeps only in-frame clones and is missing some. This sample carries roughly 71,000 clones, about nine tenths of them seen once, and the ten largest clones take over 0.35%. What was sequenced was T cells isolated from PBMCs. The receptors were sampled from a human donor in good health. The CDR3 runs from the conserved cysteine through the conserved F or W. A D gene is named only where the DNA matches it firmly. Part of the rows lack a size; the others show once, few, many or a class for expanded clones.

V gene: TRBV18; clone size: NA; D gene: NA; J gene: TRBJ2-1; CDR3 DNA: TGTGCCAGCTCACCACCGCCGGGATCTTCGACTGACAATGAGCAGTTCTTC; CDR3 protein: CASSPPPGSSTDNEQFF
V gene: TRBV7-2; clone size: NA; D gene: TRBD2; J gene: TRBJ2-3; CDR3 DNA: TGTGCCAGCAGCACAAGACTAGCGGGAGTAGAAGATACGCAGTATTTT; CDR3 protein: CASSTRLAGVEDTQYF
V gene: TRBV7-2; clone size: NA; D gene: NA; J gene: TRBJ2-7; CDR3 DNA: TGTGCCAGCAGCTTAGGAGGACAGCACTACGAGCAGTACTTC; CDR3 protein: CASSLGGQHYEQYF
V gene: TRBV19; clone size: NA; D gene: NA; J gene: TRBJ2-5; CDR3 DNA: TGTGCCAGTAGTGGGGAGCCAGGGGATAATCAAGAGACCCAGTACTTC; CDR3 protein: CASSGEPGDNQETQYF
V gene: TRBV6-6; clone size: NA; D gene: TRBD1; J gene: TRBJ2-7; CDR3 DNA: TGTGCCAGTTGGGACAGAACCTACGAGCAGTACTTC; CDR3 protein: CASWDRTYEQYF
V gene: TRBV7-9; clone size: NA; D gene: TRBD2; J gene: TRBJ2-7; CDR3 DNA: TGTGCCAGCAGCCGGCACGGAGCGGGAGGGCACGAGCAGTACTTC; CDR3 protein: CASSRHGAGGHEQYF
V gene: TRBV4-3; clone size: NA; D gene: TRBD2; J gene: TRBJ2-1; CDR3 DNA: TGCGCCAGCAGCCAAGACGATAGCGGGGACTACAATGAGCAGTTCTTC; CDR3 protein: CASSQDDSGDYNEQFF
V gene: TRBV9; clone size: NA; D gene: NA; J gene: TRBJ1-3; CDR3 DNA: TGTGCCAGCAGCACCGGACAGACTGGAAACACCATATATTTT; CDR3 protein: CASSTGQTGNTIYF
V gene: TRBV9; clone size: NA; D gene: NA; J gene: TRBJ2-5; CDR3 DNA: TGTGCCAGCAGCCCCCCCGCAGGGCAGGGTAGGAAGACCCAGTACTTC; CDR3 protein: CASSPPAGQGRKTQYF
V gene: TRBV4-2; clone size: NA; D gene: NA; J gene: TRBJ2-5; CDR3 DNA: TGTGCCAGCAGCCAAGACCTAGGCACCATCCAAGAGACCCAGTACTTC; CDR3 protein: CASSQDLGTIQETQYF
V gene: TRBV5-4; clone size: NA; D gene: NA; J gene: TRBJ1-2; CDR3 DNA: TGTGCCAGCAGCTCTTCTCGGGGCTACACCTTC; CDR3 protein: CASSSSRGYTF
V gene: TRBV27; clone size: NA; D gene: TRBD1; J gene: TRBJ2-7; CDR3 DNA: TGTGCCAGCAGGACAGGGGGCCTGGAGCAGTACTTC; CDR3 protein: CASRTGGLEQYF
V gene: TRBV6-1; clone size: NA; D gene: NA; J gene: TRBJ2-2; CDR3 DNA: TGTGCCAGCGCGGGTGTAGCCGGGGAGCTGTTTTTT; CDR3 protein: CASAGVAGELFF
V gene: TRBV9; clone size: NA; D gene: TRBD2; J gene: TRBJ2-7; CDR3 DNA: TGTGCCAGCAGCGTAGATCCGGGAGGGCCTCTCGAGCAGTACTTC; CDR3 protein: CASSVDPGGPLEQYF
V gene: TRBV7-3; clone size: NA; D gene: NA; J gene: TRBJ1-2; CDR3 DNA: TGTGCCAGCAGTTCGGGACTGCTCTATGGCTACACCTTC; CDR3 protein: CASSSGLLYGYTF
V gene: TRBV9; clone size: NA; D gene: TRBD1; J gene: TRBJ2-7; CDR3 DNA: TGTGCCAGCAGCGTTGAGACAGGGGTGGCTTCCGAGCAGTACTTC; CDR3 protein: CASSVETGVASEQYF
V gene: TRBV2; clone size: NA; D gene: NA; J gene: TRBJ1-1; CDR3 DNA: TGTGCCAGCAACGCTCCAGAGAACACTGAAGCTTTCTTT; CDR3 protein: CASNAPENTEAFF
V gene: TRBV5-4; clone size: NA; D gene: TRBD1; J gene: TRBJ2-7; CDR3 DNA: TGTGCCAGCAGCAACCGGGACAGGGCCTCCTACGAGCAGTACTTC; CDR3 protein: CASSNRDRASYEQYF
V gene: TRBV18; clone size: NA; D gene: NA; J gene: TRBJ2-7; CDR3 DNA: TGTGCCAGCTCACCACGAGCAGGGATATATGACGAGCAGTACTTC; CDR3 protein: CASSPRAGIYDEQYF
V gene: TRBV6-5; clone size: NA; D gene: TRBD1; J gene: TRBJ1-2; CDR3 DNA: TGTGCCAGCAGGCGATCTACAGGGGACGGCTACACCTTC; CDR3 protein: CASRRSTGDGYTF
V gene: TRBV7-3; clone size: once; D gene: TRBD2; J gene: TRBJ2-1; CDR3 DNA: TGTGCCAGCAGCTTGCAGACTAGCGAATACAATGAGCAGTTCTTC; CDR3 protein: CASSLQTSEYNEQFF
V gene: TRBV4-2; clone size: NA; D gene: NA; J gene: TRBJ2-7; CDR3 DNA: TGTGCCAGCAGCCAAGATATAACTAGTTTGTACGAGCAGTACTTC; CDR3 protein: CASSQDITSLYEQYF
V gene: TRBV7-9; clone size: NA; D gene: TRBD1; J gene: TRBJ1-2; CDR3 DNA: TGTGCCAGCAGCTGGGGGGATTTGACAGGGGGCTATGGCTACACCTTC; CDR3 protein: CASSWGDLTGGYGYTF
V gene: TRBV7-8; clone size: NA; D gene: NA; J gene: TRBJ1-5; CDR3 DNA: TGTGCCAGCAGCTTACGGGATGGACGGCCCCAGCATTTT; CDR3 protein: CASSLRDGRPQHF
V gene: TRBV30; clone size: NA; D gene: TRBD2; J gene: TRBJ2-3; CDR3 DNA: TGTGCCTGGAGTGTAACTGCGGGAGCAGGGGATACGCAGTATTTT; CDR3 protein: CAWSVTAGAGDTQYF
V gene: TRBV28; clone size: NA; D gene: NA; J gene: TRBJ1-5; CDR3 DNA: TGTGCCAGCACCCTGGGGTGGCAGGGGCGCAATCAGCCCCAGCATTTT; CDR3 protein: CASTLGWQGRNQPQHF
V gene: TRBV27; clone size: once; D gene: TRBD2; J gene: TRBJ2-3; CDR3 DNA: TGTGCCAGCAGGACTAGCGGGAGGGCGTACACAGATACGCAGTATTTT; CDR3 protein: CASRTSGRAYTDTQYF
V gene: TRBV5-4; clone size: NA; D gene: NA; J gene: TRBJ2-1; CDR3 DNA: TGTGCCAGCAGCGGAGGCAATGAGCAGTTCTTC; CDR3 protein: CASSGGNEQFF
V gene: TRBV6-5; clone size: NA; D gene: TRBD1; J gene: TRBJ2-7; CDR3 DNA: TGTGCCAGCAGTTACTCGCAGGGGGCCTACGAGCAGTACTTC; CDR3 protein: CASSYSQGAYEQYF
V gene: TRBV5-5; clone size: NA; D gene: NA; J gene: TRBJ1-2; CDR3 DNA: TGTGCCAGCAGCCCGGGGGCGGGGGCGGTCTATGGCTACACCTTC; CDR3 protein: CASSPGAGAVYGYTF
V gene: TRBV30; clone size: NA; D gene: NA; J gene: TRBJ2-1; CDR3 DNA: TGTGCCTGGAGCGGTCCTTATGAGCAGTTCTTC; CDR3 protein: CAWSGPYEQFF